The rows below give T cell receptor beta chains drawn from one sample of a study of blood T cell repertoires in COVID-19. TCRdb's copy holds only in-frame clones and misses some; the assay was immunoSEQ multiplex PCR. The profile shows about 300,000 clones, approximately 90% of them singletons. Sequenced sample: peripheral blood. These receptors originate from a woman in her 30s who had recovered from COVID-19. Both conserved end residues are part of each CDR3.

CDR3: CASSRIAGVSGELFF
J: TRBJ2-2
V: TRBV7-2

CDR3: CASSPGLAGRADTQYF
J: TRBJ2-3
V: TRBV5-1

CDR3: CASSLDQGGGGYTF
J: TRBJ1-2
V: TRBV7-2

CDR3: CASGTYRVRGNQPQHF
J: TRBJ1-5
V: TRBV27

CDR3: CASTLAGGRDEQFF
J: TRBJ2-1
V: TRBV7-2

CDR3: CASSPGQNNEQFF
J: TRBJ2-1
V: TRBV18

CDR3: CASSLDRGSYEQYF
J: TRBJ2-7
V: TRBV7-9

CDR3: CASTTGGAIYGYTF
J: TRBJ1-2
V: TRBV5-5

CDR3: CATRGDSYGYTF
J: TRBJ1-2
V: TRBV2

CDR3: CASNAGGGAYEQYF
J: TRBJ2-7
V: TRBV2

CDR3: CASSHAGILQRNEQFF
J: TRBJ2-1
V: TRBV6-2/TRBV6-3

CDR3: CASSSLFQETQYF
J: TRBJ2-5
V: TRBV27

CDR3: CASSPTAGLHNSPLHF
J: TRBJ1-6
V: TRBV18

CDR3: CASSSAGWVGEKLFF
J: TRBJ1-4
V: TRBV28

CDR3: CAISDGSSYEQYF
J: TRBJ2-7
V: TRBV10-3

CDR3: CASSADQGGYEQYF
J: TRBJ2-7
V: TRBV7-9

CDR3: CASSLTRDTQYF
J: TRBJ2-3
V: TRBV7-3

CDR3: CAWSVSGGLYNEQFF
J: TRBJ2-1
V: TRBV30

CDR3: CAISDSSGGHNEQFF
J: TRBJ2-1
V: TRBV10-3

CDR3: CASSGDRFYGYTF
J: TRBJ1-2
V: TRBV11-2

CDR3: CASSPPGTVFTDTQYF
J: TRBJ2-3
V: TRBV18

CDR3: CASSGRDRGSYEQYF
J: TRBJ2-7
V: TRBV25-1

CDR3: CASSLGLYGYTF
J: TRBJ1-2
V: TRBV5-1